This T cell receptor beta chain was sequenced in a study of control samples from healthy donors and cancer patients. The CDR3 consists of 16 residues. Germline V gene sequence: CDR1 KGHSH, CDR2 LQKENI. The V segment lost 6 bases and the J segment 3 bases; nucleotides outside the gene matches: 10. Method: immunoSEQ multiplex PCR; TCRdb's copy keeps in-frame clones and lacks some. The sample includes tens of thousands of clones, roughly 90% of them seen just once. V is TRBV18 and J is TRBJ2-2; 7 bases are shared with TRBD2. Sequences were obtained from PBMCs. The receptor was isolated from a woman aged 55-69 years with head and neck cancer. Here the CDR3 DNA reads TGTGCCAGCTCCGAAATATACAGCGGGGACACCGGGGAGCTGTTTTTT. Its protein product is CASSEIYSGDTGELFF.